Presented here are 14 T cell receptor beta chains from one specimen sequenced in a study of OX40 agonist ivuxolimab in advanced cancers. Assay used: immunoSEQ multiplex PCR; TCRdb lists only in-frame clones, some missing. In the table there are approximately 70,000 clones, about 87% of which are singletons. The input for sequencing was CD4+ or CD8+ T cells sorted from blood, taken in a trial of the OX40 agonist ivuxolimab. Receptors originate from an adult with an advanced solid tumor such as melanoma, head and neck, liver or kidney cancer.

This rearrangement joins TRBV5-1 to TRBJ1-1; 9 positions match TRBD1. V lost 4 bases and J lost 1; bases outside the gene matches: 5. This CDR3 spans 15 amino acids. Germline loops: CDR1 SGHRS, CDR2 YFSETQ. The CDR3 region is CASSHLGQGNTEAFF. The CDR3 DNA follows: TGCGCCAGCAGCCACTTGGGACAGGGGAACACTGAAGCTTTCTTT.

This clone was seen only a few times. The chain employs TRBV11-3 and TRBJ2-1; D gene ambiguous. This CDR3 contains 17 residues. Per germline, CDR1 SGHNT and CDR2 YENEEA. The V and J ends lost 0 bases and 8 bases respectively, with 20 bases between them. The CDR3 DNA reads TGTGCCAGCAGCTTAGAGGGCCCACGGAGACCCGGGCATGAGCAGTTCTTC. It encodes CASSLEGPRRPGHEQFF.

This clone turned up a few times. Different DNA sequences within this sample yield the same CDR3. The chain joins TRBV5-1 to TRBJ2-3, with 8 bases fitting TRBD2. CDR3 length equals 14 residues. V lost 3 bases to trimming and J lost 4 bases; unmatched junction nucleotides: 4. Germline V CDR1 and CDR2: SGHRS, YFSETQ. In DNA form, the CDR3 reads TGCGCCAGCAGCTCGCGGGGGGCCGCAGATACGCAGTATTTT. Protein sequence: CASSSRGAADTQYF.

Only a few counts were recorded for this clone. The chain recombines TRBV12-5 with TRBJ1-3, with D possibly matching TRBD1 (5 bases). The CDR3 runs to 16 residues. Trimming took off 1 base at V and 2 bases at J, with 12 bases between the two ends. Germline CDR1 LGHNT, CDR2 FRNRAP. CDR3 coding DNA: TGTGCTAGTGGTTTGGGGGGGGAAGGCACTGGAAACACCATATATTTT. Translating it yields CASGLGGEGTGNTIYF. Complete variable domain (other parts from reference TRBV12-5 and TRBJ1-3): DARVTQTPRHKVTEMGQEVTMRCQPILGHNTVFWYRQTMMQGLELLAYFRNRAPLDDSGMPKDRFSAEMPDATLATLKIQPSEPRDSAVYFCASGLGGEGTGNTIYFGEGSWLTVV.

This clone was counted a few times. The chain has TRBV6-1 and TRBJ1-2; D is uncertain. The CDR3 spans 14 residues. The germline gives CDR1 MNHNS, CDR2 SASEGT. V lost 2 bases and J 7 bases, leaving 14 bases between the germline ends. The CDR3 nucleotides read TGTGCCAGCAGTGAATATGACTCACGCGGTGGCTACACCTTC. Residues: CASSEYDSRGGYTF.

The CDR3 DNA reads as TGTGCCTGGAGTCCCCCGGGGGCTAGCAATCAGCCCCAGCATTTT. Its translation: CAWSPPGASNQPQHF. The chain employs TRBV30 and TRBJ1-5; weak D call: TRBD1 (6 bases). CDR1 is GTSNPN, CDR2 SVGIG, per germline (reference sequence). V gave up 2 bases and J gave up 0 bases, with 11 bases separating them. The CDR3 consists of 15 residues.

J is TRBJ1-3 and V is TRBV19, with D possibly matching TRBD1 (5 bases). The V end was cut by 7 bases, the J end by 0 bases, with 16 bases between. From germline, CDR1 is LNHDA and CDR2 SQIVND (reference sequence). The length of the CDR3 is 16 residues. This CDR3 is CASIFRGTDSGNTIYF. The CDR3 DNA sequence: TGTGCCAGTATTTTTCGGGGGACGGACTCTGGAAACACCATATATTTT. Looking up the rest from reference TRBV19 and TRBJ1-3 gives the full variable domain: DGGITQSPKYLFRKEGQNVTLSCEQNLNHDAMYWYRQDPGQGLRLIYYSQIVNDFQKGDIAEGYSVSREKKESFPLTVTSAQKNPTAFYLCASIFRGTDSGNTIYFGEGSWLTVV.

The rearrangement links TRBV11-3 to TRBJ1-5; 8 bases align to TRBD1. V lost 5 bases, J lost 4 bases, and 7 bases stayed unmatched. Germline V gene sequence: CDR1 SGHNT, CDR2 YENEEA. The CDR3 length is 15 residues. CDR3 residues: CASSTGQGRNQPQHF. As DNA, the CDR3 is TGTGCCAGCAGCACTGGACAGGGCAGGAATCAGCCCCAGCATTTT.

This rearrangement joins TRBV10-1 to TRBJ2-7; D ambiguous. From germline, CDR1 is WNHNN and CDR2 SYGVQD (reference sequence). The CDR3 spans 13 residues. Trimming left V 3 bases short and J 3 bases short, with 9 bases between. DNA for the CDR3: TGCGCCAGCAGTGAAAACCAGAACTACGAGCAGTACTTC. Translating it yields CASSENQNYEQYF.

This chain joins TRBV10-3 and TRBJ1-5; weak D call: TRBD1 (6 bases). Looked up from germline, CDR1 is ENHRY and CDR2 is SYGVKD. This CDR3 is 14 amino acids long. V shed 4 bases and J shed 5 bases, with 12 bases lying between them. Here the CDR3 DNA reads TGTGCCATCAGTGTACAACAGGGCGATCAGCCCCAGCATTTT. Its protein product is CAISVQQGDQPQHF.

V is TRBV11-3 and J is TRBJ2-2, with a weak D call TRBD2 (7 bases). CDR3 size: 16 residues. The germline V gene has CDR1 SGHNT and CDR2 YENEEA. The germline V and J ends were trimmed by 7 bases and 2 bases, with 17 bases remaining between them. The CDR3, as DNA: TGTGCCAGCACTCTAGGGGAGGGGGTTAACACCGGGGAGCTGTTTTTT. It yields the protein CASTLGEGVNTGELFF.

The rearrangement links TRBV11-3 to TRBJ1-1, with 7 nucleotides matching TRBD1. This CDR3 is built from 15 residues. The V segment lost 6 bases and the J segment 5 bases; nucleotides outside the gene matches: 12. Looked up from germline, CDR1 is SGHNT and CDR2 is YENEEA. The CDR3 sequence: CASRRSTGTMTEAFF. Here the CDR3 DNA reads TGTGCCAGCAGGCGTTCGACAGGGACGATGACTGAAGCTTTCTTT.

The J gene is TRBJ2-7, the V gene TRBV2; no reliable D call. The germline V gene encodes CDR1 SNHLY and CDR2 FYNNEI. The CDR3 runs to 10 residues. Trimming shortened V by 6 bases and J by 2 bases, and 2 bases separated the two germline ends. CDR3 DNA sequence: TGTGCCAGCAGCGCCTACGAGCAGTACTTC. This encodes CASSAYEQYF.

The rearrangement joins TRBV19 to TRBJ1-2; D unresolved. Per the germline V gene, CDR1 is LNHDA and CDR2 is SQIVND (reference sequence). V lost 7 bases to trimming and J lost 3 bases, with 12 bases between them. This CDR3 region has 13 residues. The CDR3 protein is CASTEGTDYGYTF. DNA of the CDR3: TGTGCCAGTACCGAGGGAACAGACTATGGCTACACCTTC.